Sequencing of this T cell receptor beta chain was carried out in a study of cytomegalovirus exposure and HLA in healthy donors. General study results and limits: TCR beta chain V- and J-gene trimming was linked, in a later analysis, to a missense variant in DCLRE1C.

The ends were cut back, 5 bases at V and 4 bases at J, with 8 bases in the middle. Germline V gene data show CDR1 as MDHEN and CDR2 as SYDVKM. The length of the CDR3 is 13 residues. Remarks on this clone: What it recognizes is unknown.

13 Jbeta primers and 60 Vbeta primers were used for the PCR. TCRdb's table, derived via immunoSEQ multiplex PCR, lists solely in-frame clones and lacks some. The data show approximately 130,000 clones, around 77% seen once. The sequencing input was PBMCs. The chain has TRBV28 and TRBJ2-2; D call uncertain. The receptor was derived from a man between 50 and 59 years old in good health and CMV-seronegative. The CDR3 region is CASSPLATGELFF. CDR3 nucleotide sequence: TGTGCCAGCAGTCCTTTAGCCACCGGGGAGCTGTTTTTT. Using reference TRBV28 and TRBJ2-2 for the parts outside the CDR3, the full variable domain is DVKVTQSSRYLVKRTGEKVFLECVQDMDHENMFWYRQDPGLGLRLIYFSYDVKMKEKGDIPEGYSVSREKKERFSLILESASTNQTSMYLCASSPLATGELFFGEGSRLTVL.